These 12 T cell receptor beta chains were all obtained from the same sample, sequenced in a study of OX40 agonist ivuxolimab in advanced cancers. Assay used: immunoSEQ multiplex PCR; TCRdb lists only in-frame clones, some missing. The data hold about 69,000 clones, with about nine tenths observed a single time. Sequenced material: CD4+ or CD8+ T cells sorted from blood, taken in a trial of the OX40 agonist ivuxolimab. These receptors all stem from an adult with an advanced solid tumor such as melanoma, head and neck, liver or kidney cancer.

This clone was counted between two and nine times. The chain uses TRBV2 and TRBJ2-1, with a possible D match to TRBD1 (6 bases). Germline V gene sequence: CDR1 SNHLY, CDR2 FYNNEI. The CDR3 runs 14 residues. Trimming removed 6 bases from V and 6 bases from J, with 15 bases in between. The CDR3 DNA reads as TGTGCCAGCAGCGCAGGGGCGGGTAGCAATGAGCAGTTCTTC. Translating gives CASSAGAGSNEQFF.

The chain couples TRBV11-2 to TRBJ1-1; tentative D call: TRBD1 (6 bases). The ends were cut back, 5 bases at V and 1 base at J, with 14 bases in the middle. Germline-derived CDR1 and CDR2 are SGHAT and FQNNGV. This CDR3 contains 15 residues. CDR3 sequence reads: CASSRLRGANTEAFF. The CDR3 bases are TGTGCCAGCAGCCGACTCCGGGGGGCGAACACTGAAGCTTTCTTT.

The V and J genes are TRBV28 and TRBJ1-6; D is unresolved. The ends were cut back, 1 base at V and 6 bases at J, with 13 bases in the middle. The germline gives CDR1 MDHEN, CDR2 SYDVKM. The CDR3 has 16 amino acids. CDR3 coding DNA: TGTGCCAGCAGTTTATCTGGCGGTATGGGTAATTCACCCCTCCACTTT. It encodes CASSLSGGMGNSPLHF.

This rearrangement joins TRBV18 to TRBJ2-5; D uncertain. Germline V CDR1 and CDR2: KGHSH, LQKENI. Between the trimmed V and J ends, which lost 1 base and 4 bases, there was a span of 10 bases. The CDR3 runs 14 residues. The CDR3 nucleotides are TGTGCCAGCTCACCACTTTCGATCGGAGAGACCCAGTACTTC. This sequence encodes CASSPLSIGETQYF.

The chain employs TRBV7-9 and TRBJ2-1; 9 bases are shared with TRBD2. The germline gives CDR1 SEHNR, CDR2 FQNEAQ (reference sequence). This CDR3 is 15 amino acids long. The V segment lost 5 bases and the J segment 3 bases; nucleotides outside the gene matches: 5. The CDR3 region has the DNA TGTGCCAGCAGCCGAGGTAGCGGGAGCTACAATGAGCAGTTCTTC. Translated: CASSRGSGSYNEQFF. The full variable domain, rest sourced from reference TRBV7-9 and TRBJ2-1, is DTGVSQNPRHKITKRGQNVTFRCDPISEHNRLYWYRQTLGQGPEFLTYFQNEAQLEKSRLLSDRFSAERPKGSFSTLEIQRTEQGDSAMYLCASSRGSGSYNEQFFGPGTRLTVL.

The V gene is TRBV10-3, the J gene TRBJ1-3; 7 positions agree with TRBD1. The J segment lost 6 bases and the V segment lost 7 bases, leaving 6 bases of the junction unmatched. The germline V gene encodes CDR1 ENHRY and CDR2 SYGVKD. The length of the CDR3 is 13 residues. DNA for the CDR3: TGTGCCATCACCCGGGACAGTCTAAACACCATATATTTT. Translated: CAITRDSLNTIYF.

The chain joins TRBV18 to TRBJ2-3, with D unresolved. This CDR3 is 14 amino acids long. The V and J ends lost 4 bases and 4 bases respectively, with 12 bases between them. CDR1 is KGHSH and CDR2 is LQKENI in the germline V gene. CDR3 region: CASSQSIGADTQYF. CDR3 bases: TGTGCCAGCTCACAATCCATTGGCGCAGATACGCAGTATTTT.

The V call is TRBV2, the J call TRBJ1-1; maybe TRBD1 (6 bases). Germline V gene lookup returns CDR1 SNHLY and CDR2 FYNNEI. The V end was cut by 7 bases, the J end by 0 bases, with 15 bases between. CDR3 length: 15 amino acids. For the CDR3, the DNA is TGTGCCAGCAAATTGGGCAGGGGAATGAACACTGAAGCTTTCTTT. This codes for CASKLGRGMNTEAFF.

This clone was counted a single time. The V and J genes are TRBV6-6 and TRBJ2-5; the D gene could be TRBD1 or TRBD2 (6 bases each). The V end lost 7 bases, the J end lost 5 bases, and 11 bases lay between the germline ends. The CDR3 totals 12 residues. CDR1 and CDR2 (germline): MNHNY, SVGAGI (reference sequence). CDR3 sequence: CASNLGGETQYF. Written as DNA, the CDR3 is TGTGCCAGCAACCTAGGGGGGGAGACCCAGTACTTC.

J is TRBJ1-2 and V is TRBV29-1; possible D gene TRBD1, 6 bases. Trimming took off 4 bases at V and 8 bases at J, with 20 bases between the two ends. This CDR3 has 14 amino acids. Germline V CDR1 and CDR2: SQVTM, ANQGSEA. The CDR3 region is CSVGGVGGPGGYTF. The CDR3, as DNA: TGCAGCGTTGGAGGGGTTGGGGGCCCGGGAGGCTACACCTTC.

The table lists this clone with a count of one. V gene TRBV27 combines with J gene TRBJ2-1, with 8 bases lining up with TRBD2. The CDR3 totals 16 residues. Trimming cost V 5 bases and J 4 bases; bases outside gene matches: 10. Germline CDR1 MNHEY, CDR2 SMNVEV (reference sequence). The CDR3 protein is CASSALLAGLYNEQFF. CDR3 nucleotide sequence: TGTGCCAGCAGTGCCCTTTTAGCGGGATTATACAATGAGCAGTTCTTC.

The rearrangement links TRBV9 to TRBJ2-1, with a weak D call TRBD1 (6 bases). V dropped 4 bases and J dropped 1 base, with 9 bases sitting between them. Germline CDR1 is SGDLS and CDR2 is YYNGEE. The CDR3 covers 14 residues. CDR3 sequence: CASSLRGSYNEQFF. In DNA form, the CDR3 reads TGTGCCAGCAGCCTCAGGGGATCCTACAATGAGCAGTTCTTC.